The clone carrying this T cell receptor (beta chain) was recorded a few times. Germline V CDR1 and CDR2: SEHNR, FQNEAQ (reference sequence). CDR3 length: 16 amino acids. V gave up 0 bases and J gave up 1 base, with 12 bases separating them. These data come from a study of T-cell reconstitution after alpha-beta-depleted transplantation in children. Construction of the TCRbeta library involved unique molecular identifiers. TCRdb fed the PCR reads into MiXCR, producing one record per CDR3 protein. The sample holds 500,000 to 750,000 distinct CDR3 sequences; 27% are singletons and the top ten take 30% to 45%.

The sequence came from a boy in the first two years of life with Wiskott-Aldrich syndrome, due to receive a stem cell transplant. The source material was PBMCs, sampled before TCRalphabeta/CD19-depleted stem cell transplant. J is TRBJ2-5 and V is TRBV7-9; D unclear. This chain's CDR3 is CASSLAVGQIQETQYF. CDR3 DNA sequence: TGTGCCAGCAGCTTAGCGGTTGGGCAGATCCAAGAGACCCAGTACTTC.